In its sample, the clone carrying this T cell receptor beta chain was seen many times. There were approximately 200,000 CFSE-labeled responder cells plated together with approximately 200,000 irradiated, violet-dye-labeled stimulator cells. The CDR3 runs to 14 residues. Germline CDR1 MNHNS, CDR2 SASEGT. Trimming shortened V by 5 bases and J by 2 bases, and 13 bases separated the two germline ends. Produced via immunoSEQ multiplex PCR; TCRdb's table is partial and in-frame only. The table has approximately 9,000 clones, roughly 30% seen once. The data are from a study of graft-versus-host responses after intestinal transplantation.

The rearrangement joins TRBV6-1 to TRBJ2-7; a possible D gene is TRBD2 (6 bases). The source of this sequence is a human patient who received an intestinal transplant. Sequencing used alloreactive CD4+ T cells from a mixed lymphocyte reaction culture, obtained before intestinal transplant. Stated subset: CFSE-low proliferating T cells sorted from roughly six-day pre-transplant mixed lymphocyte reaction (GvH or HvG direction). Written as DNA, the CDR3 is TGTGCCAGCAGTTTCGGGGACTCTCCCTACGAGCAGTACTTC. Its protein product is CASSFGDSPYEQYF.